This TCR beta chain is drawn from a study of blood T cells in healthy people across ages. Every donor gave roughly 9.2 milliliters of peripheral blood. CDR3 size: 13 residues. The V gene's germline CDR1 is SGHTA and CDR2 FQGNSA. The V end was cut by 5 bases, the J end by 0 bases, with 8 bases between. Study outcomes and limitations: Naive CD4+ cell counts and diversity both ran higher in long-lived than in aged donors.

The second PCR ran roughly 7 to 11 cycles with a sample-barcoded 5' primer and J-beta primers. TCRdb processed the 5' RACE reads anew with MiXCR; each CDR3 protein has one entry. The sample shows 850,000 or so distinct CDR3 sequences, about 28% of them seen only once. There are many counts of this clonotype. Its antigen is not identified. This TCR was sampled from an elderly woman in good health. The chain uses TRBV7-2 and TRBJ2-7; no firm D call. The sample consisted of blood. The DNA for the CDR3 is TGTGCCAGCAGCCTGGACCACTCCTACGAGCAGTACTTC. Translation gives CASSLDHSYEQYF.